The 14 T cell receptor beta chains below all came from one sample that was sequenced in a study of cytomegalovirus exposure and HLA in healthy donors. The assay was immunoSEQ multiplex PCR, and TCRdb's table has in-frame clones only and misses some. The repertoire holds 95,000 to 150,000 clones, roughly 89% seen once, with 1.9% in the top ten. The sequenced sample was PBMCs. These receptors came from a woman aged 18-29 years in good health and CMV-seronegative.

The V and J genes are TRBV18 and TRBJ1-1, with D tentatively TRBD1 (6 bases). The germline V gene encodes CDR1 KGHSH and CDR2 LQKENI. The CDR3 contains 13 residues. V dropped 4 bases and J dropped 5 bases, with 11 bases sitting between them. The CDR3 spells CASSRQGHTEAFF. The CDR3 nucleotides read TGTGCCAGCTCACGGCAGGGGCATACTGAAGCTTTCTTT.

CDR3 DNA: TGTGCCAGCAGCTTAGGTACCCAGGGGGGCACAGATACGCAGTATTTT. This gives the protein CASSLGTQGGTDTQYF. The chain has TRBV7-3 and TRBJ2-3; 7 bases are shared with TRBD1. J lost 1 base, V lost 2 bases, and 6 bases had no gene match. The CDR3 runs to 16 residues. The germline V gene has CDR1 SGHTA and CDR2 FQGTGA.

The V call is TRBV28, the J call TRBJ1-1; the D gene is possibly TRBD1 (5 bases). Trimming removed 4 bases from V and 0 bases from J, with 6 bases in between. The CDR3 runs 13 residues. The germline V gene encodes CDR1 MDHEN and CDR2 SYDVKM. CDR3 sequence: CASSSRVNTEAFF. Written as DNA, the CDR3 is TGTGCCAGCAGTTCCAGGGTGAACACTGAAGCTTTCTTT.

The CDR3 DNA follows: TGTGCCAGCAGGGGTACAGGGGATTACGGCTACACCTTC. Protein product: CASRGTGDYGYTF. The chain is built from TRBV2 and TRBJ1-2; 7 bases match TRBD1. Looked up from germline, CDR1 is SNHLY and CDR2 is FYNNEI. CDR3 length: 13 residues. V trimming: 6 bases; J trimming: 8 bases; junction bases outside the gene matches: 9.

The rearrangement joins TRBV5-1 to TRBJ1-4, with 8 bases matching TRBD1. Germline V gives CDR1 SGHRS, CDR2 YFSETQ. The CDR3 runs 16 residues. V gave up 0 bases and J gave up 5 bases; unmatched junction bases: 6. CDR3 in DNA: TGCGCCAGCAGCTTGGACCCGACAGGGGCGAATGAAAAACTGTTTTTT. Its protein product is CASSLDPTGANEKLFF.

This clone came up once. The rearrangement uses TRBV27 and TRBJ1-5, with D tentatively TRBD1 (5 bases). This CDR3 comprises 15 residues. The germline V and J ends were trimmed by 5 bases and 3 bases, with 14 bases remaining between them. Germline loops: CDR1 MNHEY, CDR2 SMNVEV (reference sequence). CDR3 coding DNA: TGTGCCAGCAGTGCCGCAGGGTTTCCCAATCAGCCCCAGCATTTT. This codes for CASSAAGFPNQPQHF.

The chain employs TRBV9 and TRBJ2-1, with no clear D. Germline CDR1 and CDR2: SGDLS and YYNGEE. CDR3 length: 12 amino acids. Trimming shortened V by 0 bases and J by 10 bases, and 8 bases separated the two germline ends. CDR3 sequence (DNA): TGTGCCAGCAGCGTAGGAGGAAGGGAGCAGTTCTTC. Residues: CASSVGGREQFF.

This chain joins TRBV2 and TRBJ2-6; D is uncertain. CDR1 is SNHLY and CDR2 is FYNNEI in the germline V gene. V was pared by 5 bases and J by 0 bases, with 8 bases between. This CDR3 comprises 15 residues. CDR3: CASSQIISGANVLTF. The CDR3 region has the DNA TGTGCCAGCAGTCAGATTATCTCTGGGGCCAACGTCCTGACTTTC. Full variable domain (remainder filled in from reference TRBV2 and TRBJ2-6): EPEVTQTPSHQVTQMGQEVILRCVPISNHLYFYWYRQILGQKVEFLVSFYNNEISEKSEIFDDQFSVERPDGSNFTLKIRSTKLEDSAMYFCASSQIISGANVLTFGAGSRLTVL.

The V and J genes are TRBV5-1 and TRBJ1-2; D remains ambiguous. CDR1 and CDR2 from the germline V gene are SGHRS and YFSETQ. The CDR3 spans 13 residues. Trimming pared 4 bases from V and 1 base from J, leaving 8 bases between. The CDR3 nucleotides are TGCGCCAGCAGCGGTGAGGTTAACTATGGCTACACCTTC. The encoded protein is CASSGEVNYGYTF.

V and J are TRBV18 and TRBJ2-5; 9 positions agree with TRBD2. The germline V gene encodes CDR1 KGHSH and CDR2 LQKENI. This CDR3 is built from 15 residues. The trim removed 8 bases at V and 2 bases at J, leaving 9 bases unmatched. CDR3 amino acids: CASGGRLAGQETQYF. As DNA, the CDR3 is TGTGCCAGCGGCGGGAGGCTAGCGGGGCAAGAGACCCAGTACTTC.

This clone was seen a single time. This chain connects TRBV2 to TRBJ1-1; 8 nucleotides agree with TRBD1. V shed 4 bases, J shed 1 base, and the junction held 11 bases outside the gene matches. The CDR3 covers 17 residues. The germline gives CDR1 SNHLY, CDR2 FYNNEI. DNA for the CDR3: TGTGCCAGCAGTGGATCGGCAGGGGGCATTAGGAACACTGAAGCTTTCTTT. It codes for CASSGSAGGIRNTEAFF.

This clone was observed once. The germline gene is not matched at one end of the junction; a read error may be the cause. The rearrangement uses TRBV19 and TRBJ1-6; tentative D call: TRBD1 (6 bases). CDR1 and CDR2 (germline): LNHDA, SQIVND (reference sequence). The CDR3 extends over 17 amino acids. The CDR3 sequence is CASSIGQSSSYNSPLHF. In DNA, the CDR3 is TGTGCCAGTAGCATAGGACAGTCGAGCTCCTATAATTCACCCCTCCACTTT.

CDR3 amino acids: CASSALYGGELFF. The DNA for the CDR3 is TGTGCCAGTAGTGCCCTCTACGGCGGGGAGCTGTTTTTT. V usage is TRBV19 and J usage is TRBJ2-2; no clear D. The ends were cut back, 5 bases at V and 7 bases at J, with 11 bases in the middle. Germline V gene sequence: CDR1 LNHDA, CDR2 SQIVND (reference sequence). The CDR3 runs 13 residues.

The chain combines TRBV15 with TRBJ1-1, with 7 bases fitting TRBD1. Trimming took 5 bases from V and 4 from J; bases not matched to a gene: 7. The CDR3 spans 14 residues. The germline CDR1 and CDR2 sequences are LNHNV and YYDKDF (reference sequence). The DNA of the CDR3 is TGTGCCACCAGCCCTTACAGGGGTGGCACTGAAGCTTTCTTT. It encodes CATSPYRGGTEAFF.